This is a list of T cell receptor beta chains from one sample in a study of shared clonotypes between healthy human individuals. Libraries were prepared by immunoSEQ multiplex PCR; TCRdb keeps only in-frame clonotypes and omits some of them. This sample yields millions of clones, of which approximately 90% are seen a single time; 0.13% to 0.15% belongs to the top ten. The material sequenced was naive CD4+ T cells sorted from blood. The receptors here all came from a man younger than 30 in good health. CDR3s include the opening cysteine and the closing phenylalanine or tryptophan. A D gene is named only where the DNA matches it firmly. Expanded clones get a size class; other rows say once, few or many, or leave the size out.

TRBD2	.	TRBV7-3	TRBJ2-1	CASSRGASGVDEQFF	TGTGCCAGCAGCCGCGGGGCTAGCGGGGTCGATGAGCAGTTCTTC
.	.	TRBV5-1	TRBJ1-6	CATGEGVTGSPLHF	TGCGCCACTGGGGAGGGGGTGACGGGCTCACCCCTCCACTTT
.	.	TRBV10-2	TRBJ2-1	CASSDFGYHEQFF	TGCGCCAGCAGTGACTTCGGCTACCATGAGCAGTTCTTC
.	once	TRBV19	TRBJ2-7	CASSAAPGGDKQYF	TGTGCCAGTAGTGCCGCCCCCGGGGGTGATAAGCAGTACTTC
.	.	TRBV28	TRBJ2-3	CASSLVESTDTQYF	TGTGCCAGCAGTTTGGTTGAGAGCACAGATACGCAGTATTTT
.	.	TRBV10-3	TRBJ2-7	CAISHTGSYEQYF	TGTGCCATCAGCCACACCGGCTCCTACGAGCAGTACTTC
.	.	TRBV25-1	TRBJ2-6	CASSHQATGQSRANVLTF	TGTGCCAGCAGTCACCAGGCAACTGGACAAAGTCGGGCCAACGTCCTGACTTTC
.	many	TRBV30	TRBJ2-2	CAWNQASGVTGELFF	TGTGCCTGGAACCAGGCCTCGGGAGTAACCGGGGAGCTGTTTTTT
.	.	TRBV12-5	TRBJ2-1	CASVFFNEQFF	TGTGCTAGTGTTTTTTTCAATGAGCAGTTCTTC
.	.	TRBV6-5	TRBJ1-2	CASSLGPNYGYTF	TGTGCCAGCAGCCTGGGACCTAACTATGGCTACACCTTC
.	.	TRBV19	TRBJ1-6	CASSITPNSPLHF	TGTGCCAGTAGTATCACACCAAATTCACCCCTCCACTTT
.	.	TRBV6-5	TRBJ1-6	CASSYEFGNNSPLHF	TGTGCCAGCAGTTACGAGTTTGGGAATAATTCACCCCTCCACTTT
.	.	TRBV11-2	TRBJ2-1	CASSHSGSSYNEQFF	TGTGCCAGCAGCCATTCGGGGTCCTCCTACAATGAGCAGTTCTTC
TRBD1	.	TRBV19	TRBJ1-5	CASSTQSKTGNPNQPQHF	TGTGCCAGTAGTACACAGTCTAAGACAGGGAACCCCAATCAGCCCCAGCATTTT
TRBD2	.	TRBV10-3	TRBJ2-7	CAISDKTSGGPEQYF	TGTGCCATCAGTGATAAGACTAGCGGGGGCCCCGAGCAGTACTTC
.	.	TRBV19	TRBJ2-7	CASSPRGGSYEQYF	TGTGCCAGTAGTCCCAGGGGAGGGTCCTACGAGCAGTACTTC
.	.	TRBV4-2	TRBJ1-1	CASREEGRAAQGAFF	TGTGCCAGCAGGGAAGAGGGCAGGGCAGCACAAGGGGCTTTCTTT
.	.	TRBV6-5	TRBJ1-2	CASSYTVPASGYTF	TGTGCCAGCAGTTACACGGTCCCGGCTTCTGGCTACACCTTC
.	.	TRBV21-1	TRBJ1-4	CASSSIGRENEKLFF	TGTGCCAGCAGCTCTATCGGACGGGAAAATGAAAAACTGTTTTTT
TRBD2	.	TRBV7-2	TRBJ2-5	CASSSKPGLAGIQETQYF	TGTGCCAGCAGCTCAAAACCGGGACTAGCGGGTATACAAGAGACCCAGTACTTC
TRBD1	.	TRBV28	TRBJ1-5	CASSPIDRDGQPQHF	TGTGCCAGCAGTCCCATTGACAGGGACGGGCAGCCCCAGCATTTT
.	once	TRBV2	TRBJ2-5	CASSGWVRFQETQYF	TGTGCCAGCAGTGGCTGGGTCAGGTTCCAAGAGACCCAGTACTTC
.	.	TRBV27	TRBJ1-3	CASSLSSQGNTIYF	TGTGCCAGCAGTTTATCAAGCCAGGGAAACACCATATATTTT